A selection of T cell receptor beta chains follows, all from one sample in a study of Ad26.COV2.S vaccination and SARS-CoV-2 variants. Sequenced by immunoSEQ multiplex PCR; TCRdb stores in-frame clones only, minus some. The data show about 440,000 clones, with approximately 88% seen just once and around 13% held by the top ten. The sequenced sample was peripheral blood, obtained in a trial of Ad26.COV2.S vaccine versus placebo. The receptors derive from a person between 18 and 65 years old who received the Ad26.COV2.S COVID-19 vaccine or a placebo. CDR3s include the opening cysteine and the closing phenylalanine or tryptophan. Each record gives: D gene, clone size, J gene, CDR3 length, V gene, CDR3 protein, CDR3 DNA. The D gene is left open where the match is weak. For some rows the clone size is stated as once, few or many, or as a class when expanded; others skip it.

D: .
size: .
J: TRBJ2-1
length: 15
V: TRBV7-9
CDR3: CASSHSRELDNEQFF
DNA: TGTGCCAGCAGCCACAGTCGGGAGTTGGACAATGAGCAGTTCTTC

D: .
size: .
J: TRBJ1-1
length: 13
V: TRBV29-1
CDR3: CSVGLGVGTEAFF
DNA: TGCAGCGTCGGCTTAGGGGTAGGCACTGAAGCTTTCTTT

D: .
size: .
J: TRBJ2-3
length: 15
V: TRBV5-5
CDR3: CASSLALVFTDTQYF
DNA: TGTGCCAGCAGCTTGGCACTGGTATTCACAGATACGCAGTATTTT

D: .
size: .
J: TRBJ1-5
length: 17
V: TRBV28
CDR3: CASSFSKPLRSNQPQHF
DNA: TGTGCCAGCAGCTTTAGTAAGCCCTTGAGGAGCAATCAGCCCCAGCATTTT

D: .
size: once
J: TRBJ2-3
length: 18
V: TRBV5-4
CDR3: CASSLGPLITPITDTQYF
DNA: TGTGCCAGCAGCTTGGGCCCCCTAATAACACCTATCACAGATACGCAGTATTTT

D: TRBD2
size: once
J: TRBJ2-6
length: 19
V: TRBV10-3
CDR3: CAISEYGTSGHSGANVLTF
DNA: TGTGCCATCAGTGAGTACGGGACTAGCGGACACTCTGGGGCCAACGTCCTGACTTTC

D: .
size: .
J: TRBJ2-2
length: 15
V: TRBV19
CDR3: CASRFGPGNTGELFF
DNA: TGTGCCAGTAGGTTCGGCCCGGGTAATACCGGGGAGCTGTTTTTT

D: TRBD1
size: .
J: TRBJ2-3
length: 16
V: TRBV6-1
CDR3: CASSALTGGRTDTQYF
DNA: TGTGCCAGCAGTGCCCTGACAGGGGGCCGAACAGATACGCAGTATTTT

D: .
size: .
J: TRBJ1-1
length: 17
V: TRBV7-3
CDR3: CASSLFGLGDINTEAFF
DNA: TGTGCCAGCAGCTTATTTGGGTTGGGGGACATCAACACTGAAGCTTTCTTT

D: .
size: .
J: TRBJ2-1
length: 12
V: TRBV7-8
CDR3: CASSRNRNEQFF
DNA: TGTGCCAGCAGCCGAAATCGAAATGAGCAGTTCTTC

D: TRBD1
size: few
J: TRBJ1-4
length: 11
V: TRBV29-1
CDR3: CSVIQGEKLFF
DNA: TGCAGCGTTATACAGGGGGAAAAACTGTTTTTT

D: TRBD1
size: .
J: TRBJ2-2
length: 14
V: TRBV7-6
CDR3: CASSSSQGTGELFF
DNA: TGTGCCAGCAGCTCTTCACAGGGGACCGGGGAGCTGTTTTTT

D: TRBD1
size: .
J: TRBJ1-5
length: 15
V: TRBV4-3
CDR3: CASSQRTGSNQPQHF
DNA: TGCGCCAGCAGCCAGCGGACAGGTAGCAATCAGCCCCAGCATTTT

D: TRBD1
size: .
J: TRBJ1-4
length: 15
V: TRBV4-1
CDR3: CASSQGQGREEKLFF
DNA: TGCGCCAGCAGCCAAGGACAGGGGAGGGAAGAAAAACTGTTTTTT

D: .
size: few
J: TRBJ1-4
length: 14
V: TRBV7-2
CDR3: CASSPGGENEKLFF
DNA: TGTGCCAGCAGCCCTGGGGGGGAGAATGAAAAACTGTTTTTT

D: .
size: .
J: TRBJ2-5
length: 14
V: TRBV7-3
CDR3: CASSPSRVGETQYF
DNA: TGTGCCAGCAGCCCGAGCCGTGTGGGTGAGACCCAGTACTTC

D: .
size: once
J: TRBJ1-5
length: 14
V: TRBV9
CDR3: CASSLTDSNQPQHF
DNA: TGTGCCAGCAGCCTTACCGACAGTAATCAGCCCCAGCATTTT

D: .
size: .
J: TRBJ2-1
length: 17
V: TRBV28
CDR3: CASSFQGSPNGYNEQFF
DNA: TGTGCCAGCAGTTTTCAGGGGAGCCCAAATGGCTACAATGAGCAGTTCTTC

D: TRBD1
size: few
J: TRBJ2-1
length: 16
V: TRBV6-6
CDR3: CASSYSQGQGYNEQFF
DNA: TGTGCCAGCAGTTACTCTCAAGGACAGGGCTACAATGAGCAGTTCTTC

D: TRBD2
size: .
J: TRBJ2-1
length: 15
V: TRBV7-7
CDR3: CASSPGTSASVEQFF
DNA: TGTGCCAGCAGCCCCGGGACTAGCGCGTCAGTTGAGCAGTTCTTC

D: .
size: .
J: TRBJ1-1
length: 11
V: TRBV7-9
CDR3: CASSLKGEAFF
DNA: TGTGCCAGCAGCTTAAAGGGGGAAGCTTTCTTT

D: TRBD2
size: .
J: TRBJ2-5
length: 14
V: TRBV27
CDR3: CASGRSGRAETQYF
DNA: TGTGCCAGCGGCCGTAGCGGGAGGGCCGAGACCCAGTACTTC

D: TRBD1
size: once
J: TRBJ1-5
length: 14
V: TRBV9
CDR3: CASSRDRGNQPQHF
DNA: TGTGCCAGCAGCCGGGACAGGGGCAATCAGCCCCAGCATTTT

D: TRBD1
size: .
J: TRBJ2-1
length: 15
V: TRBV6-5
CDR3: CASSYSRTGYNEQFF
DNA: TGTGCCAGCAGTTACTCGAGGACAGGATATAATGAGCAGTTCTTC

D: .
size: .
J: TRBJ2-1
length: 14
V: TRBV6-5
CDR3: CASSRTPIYNEQFF
DNA: TGTGCCAGCAGTCGGACACCAATCTACAATGAGCAGTTCTTC

D: .
size: .
J: TRBJ1-4
length: 13
V: TRBV6-5
CDR3: CASTYLGSEKLFF
DNA: TGTGCCAGCACCTACTTGGGGAGCGAAAAACTGTTTTTT

D: .
size: once
J: TRBJ2-3
length: 16
V: TRBV6-5
CDR3: CASSYGSGGISDTQYF
DNA: TGTGCCAGCAGTTACGGGTCGGGGGGCATCTCAGATACGCAGTATTTT

D: .
size: .
J: TRBJ2-2
length: 16
V: TRBV19
CDR3: CASSRQARTNTGELFF
DNA: TGTGCCAGTAGTAGACAGGCCCGTACGAACACCGGGGAGCTGTTTTTT

D: TRBD1
size: .
J: TRBJ1-2
length: 12
V: TRBV28
CDR3: CAIGQGRHGYTF
DNA: TGTGCCATCGGACAGGGCCGCCATGGCTACACCTTC

D: .
size: .
J: TRBJ2-1
length: 17
V: TRBV28
CDR3: CASSTETYANTYNEQFF
DNA: TGTGCCAGCAGTACCGAAACGTACGCAAATACCTACAATGAGCAGTTCTTC

D: TRBD1
size: .
J: TRBJ2-2
length: 15
V: TRBV24-1
CDR3: CATSGTGGNTGELFF
DNA: TGTGCCACCAGTGGGACAGGGGGTAACACCGGGGAGCTGTTTTTT

D: TRBD1
size: .
J: TRBJ2-7
length: 14
V: TRBV15
CDR3: CATSRKTGSHEQYF
DNA: TGTGCCACCAGCAGAAAGACAGGGAGCCACGAGCAGTACTTC

D: TRBD1
size: .
J: TRBJ1-4
length: 16
V: TRBV23-1
CDR3: CASSQSWDRVGEKLFF
DNA: TGCGCCAGCAGTCAATCGTGGGACAGGGTTGGCGAAAAACTGTTTTTT

D: .
size: .
J: TRBJ2-5
length: 14
V: TRBV6-6
CDR3: CASSYERAFETQYF
DNA: TGTGCCAGCAGTTACGAACGCGCATTCGAGACCCAGTACTTC

D: TRBD1
size: .
J: TRBJ1-5
length: 17
V: TRBV19
CDR3: CASKEADRGNSNQPQHF
DNA: TGTGCCAGTAAGGAGGCGGACAGGGGGAATAGCAATCAGCCCCAGCATTTT

D: .
size: .
J: TRBJ2-5
length: 16
V: TRBV27
CDR3: CASRPAGGGNRETQYF
DNA: TGTGCCAGCCGCCCCGCTGGGGGCGGGAACCGAGAGACCCAGTACTTC

D: .
size: .
J: TRBJ1-1
length: 17
V: TRBV28
CDR3: CASSLPRGGRSHTEAFF
DNA: TGTGCCAGCAGCCTACCCCGGGGCGGACGAAGCCACACTGAAGCTTTCTTT

D: .
size: .
J: TRBJ1-5
length: 15
V: TRBV10-1
CDR3: CASILGGGSNQPQHF
DNA: .

D: TRBD2
size: .
J: TRBJ2-1
length: 18
V: TRBV15
CDR3: CATSRDLLAGDPYNEQFF
DNA: TGTGCCACCAGCAGAGACCTACTAGCGGGAGACCCCTACAATGAGCAGTTCTTC

D: TRBD1
size: once
J: TRBJ1-1
length: 14
V: TRBV5-4
CDR3: CASSQTGMNTEAFF
DNA: TGTGCCAGCAGCCAGACAGGGATGAACACTGAAGCTTTCTTT

D: .
size: .
J: TRBJ1-1
length: 16
V: TRBV19
CDR3: CASSAIGGGGNTEAFF
DNA: TGTGCCAGTAGTGCCATAGGGGGAGGGGGGAACACTGAAGCTTTCTTT

D: .
size: .
J: TRBJ2-7
length: 14
V: TRBV11-2
CDR3: CASRPPGVNYEQYF
DNA: TGTGCCAGCAGACCGCCGGGAGTCAACTACGAGCAGTACTTC

D: .
size: few
J: TRBJ2-2
length: 13
V: TRBV2
CDR3: CASSKIGAGELFF
DNA: TGTGCCAGCAGCAAAATCGGCGCCGGGGAGCTGTTTTTT

D: .
size: .
J: TRBJ2-7
length: 12
V: TRBV18
CDR3: CASSPSGFEQYF
DNA: TGTGCCAGCTCACCATCAGGGTTCGAGCAGTACTTC

D: .
size: .
J: TRBJ1-4
length: 15
V: TRBV5-1
CDR3: CASSPERASNEKLFF
DNA: TGCGCCAGCAGCCCCGAACGGGCCTCTAATGAAAAACTGTTTTTT

D: .
size: .
J: TRBJ2-7
length: 14
V: TRBV6-5
CDR3: CASSYDRWSYEQYF
DNA: TGTGCCAGCAGTTACGACAGGTGGAGCTACGAGCAGTACTTC

D: TRBD1
size: .
J: TRBJ2-3
length: 16
V: TRBV7-9
CDR3: CASSTLGQGATDTQYF
DNA: TGTGCCAGCAGCACCTTAGGACAGGGGGCCACAGATACGCAGTATTTT

D: TRBD1
size: .
J: TRBJ2-7
length: 13
V: TRBV7-2
CDR3: CASSRDRGDEQYF
DNA: TGTGCCAGCAGTCGCGACAGGGGAGACGAGCAGTACTTC

D: .
size: .
J: TRBJ1-6
length: 15
V: TRBV2
CDR3: CASSGVWRTDSPLHF
DNA: TGTGCCAGCAGCGGCGTTTGGAGAACTGATTCACCCCTCCACTTT

D: .
size: .
J: TRBJ1-4
length: 14
V: TRBV19
CDR3: CASSPRGDSEKLFF
DNA: TGTGCCAGTAGTCCACGTGGCGACTCTGAAAAACTGTTTTTT

D: TRBD1
size: few
J: TRBJ1-1
length: 13
V: TRBV25-1
CDR3: CASTRDRATEAFF
DNA: TGTGCCAGCACCCGGGACAGGGCTACTGAAGCTTTCTTT

D: .
size: .
J: TRBJ2-7
length: 16
V: TRBV5-6
CDR3: CASSLGLGESSYEQYF
DNA: TGTGCCAGCAGCCTTGGCCTGGGTGAAAGCTCCTACGAGCAGTACTTC

D: .
size: once
J: TRBJ2-5
length: 13
V: TRBV12-3/TRBV12-4
CDR3: CASSLSGQKTQYF
DNA: TGTGCCAGCAGTTTGTCAGGTCAGAAGACCCAGTACTTC